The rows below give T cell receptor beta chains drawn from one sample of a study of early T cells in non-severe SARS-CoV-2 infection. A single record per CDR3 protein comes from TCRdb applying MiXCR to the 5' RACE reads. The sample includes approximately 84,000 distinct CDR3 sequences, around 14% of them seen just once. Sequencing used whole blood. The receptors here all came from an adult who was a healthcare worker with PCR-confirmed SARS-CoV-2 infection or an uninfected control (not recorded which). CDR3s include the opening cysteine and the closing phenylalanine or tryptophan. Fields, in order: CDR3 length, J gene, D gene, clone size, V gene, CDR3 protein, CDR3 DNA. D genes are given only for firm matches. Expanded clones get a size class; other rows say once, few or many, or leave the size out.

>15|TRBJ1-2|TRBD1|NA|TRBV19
CASSPGTGTFYGYTF
TGTGCCAGTAGCCCCGGGACAGGGACTTTCTATGGCTACACCTTC
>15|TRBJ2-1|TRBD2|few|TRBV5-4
CASSLAGARRNEQFF
TGTGCCAGCAGCTTAGCGGGAGCCCGGAGGAATGAGCAGTTCTTC
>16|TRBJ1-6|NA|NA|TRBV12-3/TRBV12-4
CASSSGSGRTNSPLHF
TGTGCCAGCAGTTCGGGCTCGGGACGGACAAATTCACCCCTCCACTTT
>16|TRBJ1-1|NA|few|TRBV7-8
CASSTVPGLMNTEAFF
TGTGCCAGCAGCACCGTCCCAGGCCTCATGAACACTGAAGCTTTCTTT
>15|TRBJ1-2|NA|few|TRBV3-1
CASSHLGSANYGYTF
TGTGCCAGCAGCCATCTAGGATCAGCTAACTATGGCTACACCTTC
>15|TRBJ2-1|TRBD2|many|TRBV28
CASGGLATRYNEQFF
TGTGCCAGCGGGGGACTAGCGACTCGGTACAATGAGCAGTTCTTC
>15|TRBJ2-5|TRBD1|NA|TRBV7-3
CASSWGQGYGETQYF
TGTGCCAGCAGCTGGGGACAGGGGTATGGAGAGACCCAGTACTTC
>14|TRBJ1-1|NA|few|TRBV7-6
CASSSNPLNTEAFF
TGTGCCAGCAGCTCGAACCCCCTGAACACTGAAGCTTTCTTT
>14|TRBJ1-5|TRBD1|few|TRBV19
CASSAGQPNQPQHF
TGTGCCAGTAGTGCGGGACAGCCCAATCAGCCCCAGCATTTT
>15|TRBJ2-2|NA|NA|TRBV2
CASYRGTANTGELYF
TGTGCCAGCTACCGGGGGACAGCGAACACCGGGGAGCTGTATTTT
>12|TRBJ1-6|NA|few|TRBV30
CAWTGANSPLHF
TGTGCCTGGACAGGGGCCAATTCACCCCTCCACTTT
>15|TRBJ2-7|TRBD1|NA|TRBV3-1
CASSPIGTGFHEQYF
TGTGCCAGCAGCCCTATCGGGACAGGGTTCCACGAGCAGTACTTC
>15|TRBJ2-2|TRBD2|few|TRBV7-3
CASSQGLADTGELFF
TGTGCCAGCAGCCAAGGACTAGCAGACACCGGGGAGCTGTTTTTT
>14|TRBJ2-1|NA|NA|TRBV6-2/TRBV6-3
CASTQQASYNEQFF
TGTGCCAGCACTCAACAGGCCTCCTACAATGAGCAGTTCTTC
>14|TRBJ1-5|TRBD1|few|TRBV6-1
CASGVRQGGQPQHF
TGTGCCAGCGGTGTACGACAGGGAGGGCAGCCCCAGCATTTT
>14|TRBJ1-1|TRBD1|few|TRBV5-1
CASSRWTGNTEAFF
TGCGCCAGCAGCCGTTGGACAGGCAACACTGAAGCTTTCTTT
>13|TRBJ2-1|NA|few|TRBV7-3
CASSWDTYNEQFF
TGTGCCAGCAGCTGGGACACCTACAATGAGCAGTTCTTC
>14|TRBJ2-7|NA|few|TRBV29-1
CSVEDPTGIGEQYF
TGCAGCGTTGAAGATCCCACAGGGATCGGGGAGCAGTACTTC
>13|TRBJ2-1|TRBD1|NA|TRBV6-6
CASRGTTGSEQFF
TGTGCCAGCAGGGGTACGACAGGGAGCGAGCAGTTCTTC
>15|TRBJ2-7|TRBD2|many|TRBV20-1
CSARGLAGGTYEQYF
TGCAGTGCTAGAGGGCTAGCGGGGGGGACCTACGAGCAGTACTTC
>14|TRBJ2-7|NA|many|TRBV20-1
CSAPRSVGSYEQYF
TGCAGTGCTCCACGCTCGGTGGGGTCCTACGAGCAGTACTTC
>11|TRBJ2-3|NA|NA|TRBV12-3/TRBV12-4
CASSVTDTQYF
TGTGCCAGCAGTGTCACAGATACGCAGTATTTT
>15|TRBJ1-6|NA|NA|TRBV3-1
CASSPTGTRNSPLHF
TGTGCCAGCAGCCCAACCGGGACACGAAATTCACCCCTCCACTTT
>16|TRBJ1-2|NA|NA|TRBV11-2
CASSSPSGRSNYGYTF
TGTGCCAGCAGCTCGCCCAGTGGACGGAGTAACTATGGCTACACCTTC
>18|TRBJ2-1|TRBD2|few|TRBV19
CASSIPRTSGHSYNEQFF
TGTGCCAGTAGTATCCCGAGGACTAGCGGACACTCCTACAATGAGCAGTTCTTC
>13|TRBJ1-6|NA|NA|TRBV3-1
CASSLRQVSPLHF
TGTGCCAGCAGCCTCAGACAGGTGTCACCCCTCCACTTT
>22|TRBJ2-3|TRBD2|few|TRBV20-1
CSARDAAVGSTPTSSGVDTQYF
TGCAGTGCTAGAGATGCCGCGGTTGGGTCTACTCCGACTAGCTCCGGAGTAGATACGCAGTATTTT
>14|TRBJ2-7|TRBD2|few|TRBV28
CASSYLAGAYEQYF
TGTGCCAGCAGTTACCTAGCGGGAGCCTACGAGCAGTACTTC
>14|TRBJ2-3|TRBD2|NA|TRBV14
CASRASGGGDTQYF
TGTGCCAGCAGGGCTAGCGGAGGAGGGGATACGCAGTATTTT
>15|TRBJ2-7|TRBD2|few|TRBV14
CASSQGTSQAWEQYF
TGTGCCAGCAGCCAGGGGACTAGCCAGGCCTGGGAGCAGTACTTC
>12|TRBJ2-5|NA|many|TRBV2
CASSLYQETQYF
TGTGCCAGCAGTCTGTACCAAGAGACCCAGTACTTC
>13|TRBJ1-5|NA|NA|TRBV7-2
CASSDSYNQPQHF
TGTGCCAGCAGTGATAGTTACAATCAGCCCCAGCATTTT
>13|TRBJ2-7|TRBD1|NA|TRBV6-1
CASSRQGKYEQYF
TGTGCCAGCAGTAGACAGGGAAAATACGAGCAGTACTTC
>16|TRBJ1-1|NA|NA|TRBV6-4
CASRGTRGSMNTEAFF
TGTGCCAGCCGAGGAACCCGAGGGAGTATGAACACTGAAGCTTTCTTT
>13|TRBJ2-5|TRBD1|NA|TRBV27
CASRGQALGTQYF
TGTGCCAGCAGGGGACAGGCACTTGGGACCCAGTACTTC
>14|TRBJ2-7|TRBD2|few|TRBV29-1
CSVEGASGGYEQYF
TGCAGCGTTGAAGGGGCTAGCGGGGGCTACGAGCAGTACTTC
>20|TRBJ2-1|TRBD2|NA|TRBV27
CASSFPSGGGPASSYNEQFF
TGTGCCAGCAGTTTCCCCTCCGGGGGAGGGCCCGCCAGCTCCTACAATGAGCAGTTCTTC
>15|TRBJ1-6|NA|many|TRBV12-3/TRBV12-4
CASSLGGAESSPLHF
TGTGCCAGCAGTTTAGGGGGGGCTGAAAGTTCACCCCTCCACTTT
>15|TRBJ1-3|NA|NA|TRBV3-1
CASSQDQGVGNTIYF
TGTGCCAGCAGCCAAGATCAAGGGGTTGGAAACACCATATATTTT
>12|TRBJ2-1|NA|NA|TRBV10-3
CAISEWGNEQFF
TGTGCCATCAGTGAGTGGGGAAATGAGCAGTTCTTC
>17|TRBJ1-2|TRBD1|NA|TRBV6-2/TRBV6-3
CASSYVGTGGLTYGYTF
TGTGCCAGCAGTTACGTGGGGACAGGCGGTCTCACCTATGGCTACACCTTC
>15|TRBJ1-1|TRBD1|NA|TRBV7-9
CASSLGQGAFTEAFF
TGTGCCAGCAGCTTAGGACAGGGGGCTTTCACTGAAGCTTTCTTT
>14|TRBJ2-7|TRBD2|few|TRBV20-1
CSARGLAAVREQYF
TGCAGTGCTCGCGGACTAGCGGCAGTTAGGGAGCAGTACTTC
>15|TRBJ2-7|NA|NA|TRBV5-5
CASSLARVGSYEQYF
TGTGCCAGCAGCTTGGCGAGGGTCGGGTCCTACGAGCAGTACTTC
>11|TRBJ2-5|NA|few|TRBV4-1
CASSQQETQYF
TGCGCCAGCAGCCAACAAGAGACCCAGTACTTC
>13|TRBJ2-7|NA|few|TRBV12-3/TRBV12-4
CASSPDSAHEQYF
TGTGCCAGCAGTCCCGACAGTGCCCACGAGCAGTACTTC
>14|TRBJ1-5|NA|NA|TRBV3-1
CASSQGTGNQPQHF
TGTGCCAGCAGCCAAGGAACAGGGAATCAGCCCCAGCATTTT
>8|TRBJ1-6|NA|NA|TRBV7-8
CASSPINF
TGTGCCAGCAGCCCAATTAACTTT
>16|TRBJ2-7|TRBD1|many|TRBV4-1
CASSHRTGVPSYEQYF
TGCGCCAGCAGCCACCGCACAGGGGTTCCCTCCTACGAGCAGTACTTC
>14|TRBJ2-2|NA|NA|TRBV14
CASSQFRGPGELFF
TGTGCCAGCAGCCAGTTTCGGGGCCCCGGGGAGCTGTTTTTT
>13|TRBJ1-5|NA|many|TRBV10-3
CAISEWGPQPQHF
TGTGCCATCAGTGAATGGGGGCCCCAGCCCCAGCATTTT
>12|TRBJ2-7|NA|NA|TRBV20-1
CSAIQRANEQYF
TGCAGTGCTATACAGCGGGCGAACGAGCAGTACTTC
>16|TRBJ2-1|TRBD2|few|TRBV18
CASSPPRVAGGNEQFF
TGTGCCAGCTCACCACCGAGGGTAGCGGGAGGCAATGAGCAGTTCTTC
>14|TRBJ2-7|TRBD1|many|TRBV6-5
CASSYRTGGYEQYF
TGTGCCAGCAGCTATCGGACAGGGGGCTACGAGCAGTACTTC
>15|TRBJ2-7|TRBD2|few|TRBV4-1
CASSQDPAGGNEQYF
TGCGCCAGCAGCCAAGATCCGGCGGGAGGAAACGAGCAGTACTTC
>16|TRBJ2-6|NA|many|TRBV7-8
CASALQGSSGANVLTF
TGTGCCAGCGCCTTGCAGGGTAGCTCTGGGGCCAACGTCCTGACTTTC
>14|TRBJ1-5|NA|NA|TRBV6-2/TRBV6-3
CASTKGGGNQPQHF
TGTGCCAGCACCAAGGGTGGCGGGAATCAGCCCCAGCATTTT
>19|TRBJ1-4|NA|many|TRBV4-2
CASSLGLGTRGATNEKLFF
TGTGCCAGCAGCCTGGGCCTAGGGACGAGGGGAGCAACTAATGAAAAACTGTTTTTT
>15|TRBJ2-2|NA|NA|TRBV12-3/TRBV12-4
CASSAGPSHGGELFF
TGTGCCAGCAGTGCGGGGCCCAGTCACGGCGGGGAGCTGTTTTTT
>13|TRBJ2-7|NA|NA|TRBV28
CASRAGSSYEQYF
TGTGCCAGCAGGGCAGGGAGCTCCTACGAGCAGTACTTC